This TCR beta chain emerged from a study of shared clonotypes between healthy human individuals. Libraries were prepared by immunoSEQ multiplex PCR; TCRdb keeps only in-frame clonotypes and omits some of them. The data show over a million clones, about 84% seen once. General observations from the study: A handful of donors held approximately 5% of naive CD4 clonotypes in common. Rarefaction exposed incomplete sorted-subset sequencing despite large depth.

CDR1 and CDR2 from the germline V gene are SGDLS and YYNGEE. The CDR3 has 15 amino acids. V lost 3 bases and J lost 2, with 15 bases in between. A note on this clone: Its cognate antigen is unknown.

The sequencing sample was made of memory CD4+ T cells from PBMCs. Regarding subset: CD45RA-negative fraction. The chain has TRBV9 and TRBJ2-7; D is possibly TRBD1 (6 bases). The clonotype was recovered from a man aged 18 to 30 in good health. Some clones in this sample may be carry-over from other donors' samples. CDR3 sequence: CASSEGVGGPYEQYF. In nucleotides, the CDR3 is TGTGCCAGCAGCGAGGGGGTTGGGGGCCCCTACGAGCAGTACTTC.